This T cell receptor beta chain was recovered during a study of blood T cell repertoires in COVID-19. Overall study context: The study drew acute and convalescent COVID-19 samples from the United States, Italy and Spain.

In the original processing: Reference gene primer amplification gave estimated nucleated cell counts. The assay was immunoSEQ multiplex PCR, and TCRdb's table has in-frame clones only and misses some. Clone size and V and J calls were adopted from that table, with D and trimming inferred from the DNA. The table has about 130,000 clones, approximately 82% seen once. Sequencing was carried out using peripheral blood. This receptor was taken from a man aged 35 to 55 with active or convalescent COVID-19.

The CDR3 reads CASSPDGQGREKLFF. The CDR3 DNA is TGTGCCAGCTCCCCAGACGGACAGGGACGGGAAAAACTGTTTTTT. This chain joins TRBV18 and TRBJ1-4, with 8 positions matching TRBD1. This CDR3 is 15 amino acids long. The V gene's germline CDR1 is KGHSH and CDR2 LQKENI. V lost 6 bases, J lost 8 bases, and 11 bases stayed unmatched.